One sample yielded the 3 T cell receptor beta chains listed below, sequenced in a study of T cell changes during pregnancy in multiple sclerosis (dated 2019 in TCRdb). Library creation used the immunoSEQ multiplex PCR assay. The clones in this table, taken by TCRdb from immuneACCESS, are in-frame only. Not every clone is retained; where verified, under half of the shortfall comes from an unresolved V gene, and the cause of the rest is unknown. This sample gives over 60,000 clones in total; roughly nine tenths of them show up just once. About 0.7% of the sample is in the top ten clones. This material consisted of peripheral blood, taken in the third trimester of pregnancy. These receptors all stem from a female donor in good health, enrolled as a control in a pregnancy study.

The CDR3, as DNA: TGCGCCAGCAGCCAAGTCTCAGGGTTGGATACTGAAGCTTTCTTT. Translation: CASSQVSGLDTEAFF. The chain couples TRBV4-1 to TRBJ1-1; D might be TRBD1 (5 bases). The CDR3 consists of 15 residues. V dropped 1 base and J dropped 5 bases, with 14 bases sitting between them. Germline lookup yields CDR1 MGHRA and CDR2 YSYEKL.

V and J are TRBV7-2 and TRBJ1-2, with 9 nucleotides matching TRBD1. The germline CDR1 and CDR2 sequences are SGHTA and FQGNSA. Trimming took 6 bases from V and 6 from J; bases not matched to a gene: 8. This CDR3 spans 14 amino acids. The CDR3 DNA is TGTGCCAGCAGAGTAACAGGGGGCGCAGATGGCTACACCTTC. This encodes CASRVTGGADGYTF.

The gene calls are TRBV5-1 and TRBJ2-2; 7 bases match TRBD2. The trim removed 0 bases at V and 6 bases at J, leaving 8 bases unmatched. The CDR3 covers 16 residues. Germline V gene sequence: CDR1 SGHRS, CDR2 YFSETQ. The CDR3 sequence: CASSLAGGPTAGELFF. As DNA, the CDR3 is TGCGCCAGCAGCTTGGCGGGGGGTCCCACCGCCGGGGAGCTGTTTTTT. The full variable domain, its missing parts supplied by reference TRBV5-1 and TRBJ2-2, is KAGVTQTPRYLIKTRGQQVTLSCSPISGHRSVSWYQQTPGQGLQFLFEYFSETQRNKGNFPGRFSGRQFSNSRSEMNVSTLELGDSALYLCASSLAGGPTAGELFFGEGSRLTVL.